The present entry profiles one TCR beta chain with its context. As yet, its antigen is unknown. This entry belongs to a study of OX40 agonist ivuxolimab in advanced cancers. Overall study context: Patients received ivuxolimab, an agonistic anti-OX40 (CD134) antibody. The study's findings and limits: Antigen specificity of clonally expanded peripheral T cells was not established. With doses of 0.1 to 3.0 mg/kg, CD4+ and CD8+ blood T cells had undergone clonal expansion by week 6.

Sequencing was performed with immunoSEQ multiplex PCR; in TCRdb, only in-frame clones are kept and a portion is missing. The table has about 78,000 clones, around nine tenths seen once. Autoimmune disease history or systemic immunosuppression excluded patients. Trimming pared 5 bases from V and 5 bases from J, leaving 11 bases between. CDR1 is SGHVS and CDR2 is FQNEAQ in the germline V gene. The CDR3 is 13 amino acids. The starting material was CD4+ or CD8+ T cells sorted from blood, obtained in a trial of the OX40 agonist ivuxolimab. The rearrangement joins TRBV7-8 to TRBJ2-3; D uncertain. This sequence originates from an adult with an advanced solid tumor such as melanoma, head and neck, liver or kidney cancer. In DNA form, the CDR3 reads TGTGCCAGCAGCCCGGAAGGCCAAGATACGCAGTATTTT. Its translation is CASSPEGQDTQYF.